The clone carrying this TCR beta chain has only one observation. The antigen remains unidentified. This specimen comes from a study of T cells after yellow fever vaccination. Germline V lookup: CDR1 SGHTA, CDR2 FQGNSA. Trimming at V came to 5 bases and at J to 1 base, leaving 6 bases not matched to a gene. There are 16 residues in the CDR3. By 5'RACE template switching, TCR cDNA was produced, with a universal primer site and UMIs added in the process. TCRdb passed the 5' RACE reads through MiXCR, listing each CDR3 protein once. The table has 300,000 or so distinct CDR3 sequences, 8.5% to 10% seen once. General study results and limits: Subsequent to the booster, the majority of primary-vaccination clones reappeared (around 95% CD4, 88% CD8). Repertoires sorted by FACS could include abundant clonotypes that are contaminants from the bulk population.

The chain has TRBV7-2 and TRBJ2-3; 10 positions agree with TRBD2. The specimen comprised CD4+ T cells sorted from PBMCs, sampled 5 days after the yellow fever booster vaccination. The TCR sequence derives from a young man who received the YFV17D yellow fever vaccine. CDR3 residues: CASSRGGTSGTDTQYF. CDR3 nucleotides: TGTGCCAGCAGCCGAGGGGGGACTAGCGGCACAGATACGCAGTATTTT.